This TCR beta chain was documented in a study of regulatory T cells in long-lasting Graves disease. Time point in this sample: persistent/refractory GD, antithyroid drugs over 5 years with positive TRAb. PBMCs were the source of the RNA used for TCR sequencing. This clonotype was seen a few times. Its antigen is still unknown. Building of the TCR beta libraries involved iRepertoire HTBI primers and Arm-PCR of CDR3 regions. MiXCR was run by TCRdb on the multiplex PCR reads, yielding one entry per CDR3 protein. The sample has around 500,000 distinct CDR3 sequences; around 21% are singletons. The study's findings and limits: Under persistent disease, TRBV28, TRBJ1-2 and TRBJ2-5 were used preferentially.

This CDR3 contains 14 residues. Looked up from germline, CDR1 is SQVTM and CDR2 is ANQGSEA. V shed 3 bases, J shed 10 bases, and the junction held 14 bases outside the gene matches. The origin of this receptor is a female donor with Graves disease. The sample consisted of peripheral blood mononuclear cells (PBMCs), taken when the disease was refractory, from a patient treated with antithyroid drugs. This chain joins TRBV29-1 and TRBJ1-1; 7 positions agree with TRBD1. In DNA form, the CDR3 reads TGCAGCGTTGACCGAAAGGGGGCGACAGGAGGAGCTTTCTTT. Protein sequence: CSVDRKGATGGAFF.